This TCR beta chain was recorded in a study of T cell repertoires in cytomegalovirus infection (dated by TCRdb to about 2019). Turning to the overall study: Peptide stimulations targeted recently identified HLA-C-restricted CMV epitopes, whose presentation resists viral immunomodulation, together with well-studied HLA-B-restricted epitopes. Because public TCR beta signatures pointed to carriage of CMV infection together with the matching HLA type, the HLA type of each donor mattered for the analysis. What the work shows at the level of the full study, not this receptor alone: In both this cohort and an independent cohort of under 450 donors, the cumulative frequency of public TCR beta family members distinguished carriers of CMV infection plus the relevant HLA type. The ex vivo response was dominated by HLA-C-restricted CMV-specific TCR beta clonotypes, which also provided the single most frequent clonotype in two of eight donors.

Details on this clonotype: This receptor's antigen is unknown. No much larger clone exists at a distance of one base, and base qualities are not known.

The sample's treatment or condition label, in plain terms: in vitro stimulation with specific CMV peptide epitopes to enrich CMV-specific T cells. The sequencer was an Illumina HiSeq 1500. TCRdb redid the processing of the public reads, applying fastp at Q25 and MiXCR, and retained in-frame beta chains. Each record represents a unique CDR3 protein, reported with the most common genes and DNA among its rows. For this sample there are 300,000 or so distinct CDR3 sequences; roughly 25% appear just once. Of the sample, 10% to 15% is held by the ten largest clones. The cysteine opens and the phenylalanine closes a CDR3 of 8 amino acids. The only DNA kept is the CDR3, 24 bases in frame from the first base. Relative to germline, V is 6 bases shorter and J is 6 bases shorter, with 0 bases between their ends. Based on the germline V gene, the CDR1 and CDR2 sequences are MNHNS and SASEGT.

The specimen was cultured PBMCs, collected from culture after CMV antigen stimulation. The sequence joins TRBV6-1 to TRBJ2-7, with no D gene named confidently. The receptor was isolated from a human donor in good health (CMV status not recorded). Some clones in this sample may be carry-over from other donors' samples. The CDR3 sequence is CASSEQYF. The nucleotide sequence reads TGTGCCAGCAGCGAGCAGTACTTC.